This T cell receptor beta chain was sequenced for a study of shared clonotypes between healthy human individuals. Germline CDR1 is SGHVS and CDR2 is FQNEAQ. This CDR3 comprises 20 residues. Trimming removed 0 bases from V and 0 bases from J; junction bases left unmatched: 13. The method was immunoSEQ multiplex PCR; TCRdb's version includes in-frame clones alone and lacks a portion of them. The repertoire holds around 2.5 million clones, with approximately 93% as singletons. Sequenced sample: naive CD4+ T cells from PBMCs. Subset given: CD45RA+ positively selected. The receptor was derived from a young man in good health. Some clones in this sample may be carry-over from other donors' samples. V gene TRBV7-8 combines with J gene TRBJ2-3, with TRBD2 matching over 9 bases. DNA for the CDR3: TGTGCCAGCAGCTTAGCGGGGGCCTGGGCTAGCGGGACTAGCACAGATACGCAGTATTTT. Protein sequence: CASSLAGAWASGTSTDTQYF.